One and the same sample provided the 20 T cell receptor beta chains below, sequenced in a study of identical twins. TCRdb reanalysed the 5' RACE reads using MiXCR and keeps one entry per CDR3 protein. This sample has around 1.7 million distinct CDR3 sequences, with roughly 35% found just once. The sequenced sample was cord blood. Receptors were obtained from a newborn girl in good health.

This chain uses TRBV4-2 with TRBJ1-4, with 9 positions matching TRBD1. Germline-derived CDR1 and CDR2 are LGHNA and YNFKEQ. This CDR3 contains 16 residues. Trimming took 0 bases from V and 7 from J; bases not matched to a gene: 6. Here the CDR3 DNA reads TGTGCCAGCAGCCAAGATTCGGGACAGGGAGGTGAAAAACTGTTTTTT. As protein: CASSQDSGQGGEKLFF.

V gene TRBV5-1 combines with J gene TRBJ1-1; D not certain. The CDR3 totals 14 residues. V was shortened by 2 bases and J by 7 bases, with 15 bases between the two germline ends. Germline CDR1 SGHRS, CDR2 YFSETQ. CDR3 in amino acids: CASSLSWAGNEAFF. CDR3 nucleotides: TGCGCCAGCAGCTTATCCTGGGCAGGCAATGAAGCTTTCTTT. The entire variable domain, with the rest obtained from reference TRBV5-1 and TRBJ1-1, is as follows: KAGVTQTPRYLIKTRGQQVTLSCSPISGHRSVSWYQQTPGQGLQFLFEYFSETQRNKGNFPGRFSGRQFSNSRSEMNVSTLELGDSALYLCASSLSWAGNEAFFGQGTRLTVV.

This clonotype was seen ten or more times. The chain links TRBV10-3 to TRBJ2-7; 9 bases agree with TRBD2. J was trimmed by 2 bases and V by 2 bases; bases with no gene match: 10. The CDR3 contains 17 residues. Germline V gene sequence: CDR1 ENHRY, CDR2 SYGVKD. The DNA of the CDR3 is TGTGCCATCAGTGAGAGGAAACTAGCGGGCGACGCCTACGAGCAGTACTTC. This sequence encodes CAISERKLAGDAYEQYF.

A note on this clonotype: The junction departs from germline at one end; a sequencing error may be responsible. The rearrangement uses TRBV29-1 and TRBJ2-5, with no clear D. The CDR3 extends over 13 amino acids. Germline-derived CDR1 and CDR2 are SQVTM and ANQGSEA. Here the CDR3 reads CCVIGSLGETQYF. As DNA, the CDR3 is TGCTGCGTGATAGGGTCCCTTGGGGAGACCCAGTACTTC.

Notes on this clonotype: This may be a read error, as it is one base from a much larger clone. J is TRBJ1-2 and V is TRBV6-5, with 10 bases matching TRBD1. CDR3 length: 15 amino acids. The germline V gene has CDR1 MNHEY and CDR2 SVGAGI. The CDR3 bases are TGTGCCAGCAGTCACTCGAGGACAGGGGGCTATGGCTACACCTTC. Protein sequence: CASSHSRTGGYGYTF.

J is TRBJ2-1 and V is TRBV6-5; 8 bases line up with TRBD2. V lost 2 bases to trimming and J lost 3 bases; unmatched junction nucleotides: 0. The CDR3 spans 14 residues. Germline CDR1 is MNHEY and CDR2 is SVGAGI. CDR3 coding DNA: TGTGCCAGCAGTTACCGGGGGGGCTACAATGAGCAGTTCTTC. It translates to CASSYRGGYNEQFF.

The chain has TRBV6-1 and TRBJ2-7; 7 positions match TRBD2. The DNA end favors TRBJ2-5, so the J call may be wrong. Germline V gene data show CDR1 as MNHNS and CDR2 as SASEGT. The CDR3 has 15 residues. In DNA, the CDR3 is TGTGCCAGCAGTGAAGTGGCCCGGGACTATGAGACCCAGTACTTC. Its translation: CASSEVARDYETQYF.

The genes are TRBV20-1 and TRBJ1-2; D is ambiguous. Germline V gene lookup returns CDR1 DFQATT and CDR2 SNEGSKA (reference sequence). The CDR3 sequence is 13 residues long. Trimming removed 8 bases at V and 0 bases at J, with 13 bases between. The CDR3 here is CSPGGSSNYGYTF. CDR3 DNA sequence: TGCAGTCCGGGCGGATCTTCTAACTATGGCTACACCTTC.

This clonotype has just a few counts. The chain joins TRBV10-3 to TRBJ2-3, with D possibly TRBD2 on 6 matching bases. The V end lost 3 bases, the J end lost 2 bases, and 12 bases lay between the germline ends. The CDR3 spans 15 residues. Germline V gives CDR1 ENHRY, CDR2 SYGVKD. CDR3 in DNA: TGTGCCATCAGTGACCCCGGGACTTACACAGATACGCAGTATTTT. Amino acids: CAISDPGTYTDTQYF.

V usage is TRBV20-1 and J usage is TRBJ2-1; 10 bases are shared with TRBD2. Near its end, the DNA agrees better with TRBJ2-7, so the J call may be wrong. This CDR3 contains 14 residues. CDR1 and CDR2 (germline): DFQATT, SNEGSKA (reference sequence). CDR3 protein: CSASSGGLYNEQYF. The CDR3 region has the DNA TGCAGTGCTAGTAGCGGGGGGCTCTACAATGAGCAGTACTTC.

This clonotype showed up just a few times. The chain has TRBV12-3 or TRBV12-4 and TRBJ2-7, with D hard to call. The ends were cut back, 2 bases at V and 2 bases at J, with 13 bases in the middle. This CDR3 has 15 residues. Written as DNA, the CDR3 is TGTGCCAGCAGTTTAATCCCGACGTACGCCTACGAGCAGTACTTC. Translation gives CASSLIPTYAYEQYF.

The chain links TRBV19 to TRBJ2-5, with 9 bases matching TRBD1. This CDR3 has 15 amino acids. Trimming cost V 10 bases and J 2 bases; bases outside gene matches: 11. Germline loops: CDR1 LNHDA, CDR2 SQIVND (reference sequence). CDR3 residues: CATPFRDRDQETQYF. CDR3 nucleotide sequence: TGTGCCACCCCTTTCCGGGACAGGGATCAAGAGACCCAGTACTTC.

With respect to this clonotype: Compared with germline, one end of the junction differs, possibly owing to a read error. This sequence joins TRBV6-4 and TRBJ2-1; 12 bases fit TRBD2. CDR3 length: 15 amino acids. CDR1 and CDR2 (germline): MRHNA, SNTAGT. The CDR3 is CASSLRLAGDNKQFF. The CDR3 nucleotides read TGTGCCAGCAGCCTCCGACTAGCGGGAGACAATAAGCAGTTCTTC.

This clonotype was found a few times. V usage is TRBV5-1 and J usage is TRBJ2-1; no clear D. This CDR3 region has 16 residues. Germline CDR1 SGHRS, CDR2 YFSETQ. V was pared by 0 bases and J by 0 bases, with 10 bases between. The CDR3 sequence: CASSLVSPSSYNEQFF. The CDR3 nucleotides read TGCGCCAGCAGCTTGGTAAGCCCCAGCTCCTACAATGAGCAGTTCTTC.

The chain combines TRBV11-2 with TRBJ2-1, with TRBD2 matching over 11 bases. V lost 3 bases and J lost 8; bases outside the gene matches: 12. The CDR3 has 17 amino acids. From germline, CDR1 is SGHAT and CDR2 FQNNGV. CDR3 nucleotide sequence: TGTGCCAGCAGCTTTTTAGAGGGGCTAGCGGGAGGATATGAGCAGTTCTTC. Its translation is CASSFLEGLAGGYEQFF.

The V gene is TRBV6-1, the J gene TRBJ2-1; 9 bases line up with TRBD1. V lost 6 bases to trimming and J lost 8 bases; unmatched junction nucleotides: 11. The CDR3 runs 15 residues. CDR1 and CDR2 (germline): MNHNS, SASEGT. In nucleotides, the CDR3 is TGTGCCAGCAGAGAAACAGGGGGCCTCCTCGATGAGCAGTTCTTC. It is translated as CASRETGGLLDEQFF.

This clonotype appeared once. The chain joins TRBV20-1 to TRBJ2-3, with 7 bases aligning to TRBD2. Germline CDR1 DFQATT, CDR2 SNEGSKA (reference sequence). With V trimmed by 6 bases and J by 2 bases, 8 bases remained unmatched. The CDR3 consists of 14 residues. The DNA for the CDR3 is TGCAGTGCAGAAACTAGCGTTCACACAGATACGCAGTATTTT. Its protein product is CSAETSVHTDTQYF.

The chain couples TRBV12-3 or TRBV12-4 to TRBJ2-1; the D gene is possibly TRBD2 (6 bases). This CDR3 spans 15 amino acids. V was cut by 6 bases and J by 0 bases, with 12 bases left in between. CDR3 sequence reads: CASRTGTPSYNEQFF. The CDR3 bases are TGTGCCAGCAGGACCGGGACTCCCTCCTACAATGAGCAGTTCTTC.

This clonotype was counted many times. V is TRBV12-3 or TRBV12-4 and J is TRBJ1-2; no firm D call. V lost 3 bases to trimming and J lost 0 bases, with 2 bases between them. The CDR3 is 12 amino acids. This chain's CDR3 is CASSFTNYGYTF. The CDR3 DNA follows: TGTGCCAGCAGTTTCACTAACTATGGCTACACCTTC.

V and J are TRBV20-1 and TRBJ2-5; 8 bases map to TRBD1. The DNA end is more similar to TRBJ2-7, so the J call may be wrong. This CDR3 is built from 15 residues. CDR1 is DFQATT and CDR2 is SNEGSKA in the germline V gene (reference sequence). CDR3 nucleotides: TGCAGTGCTGTCGACAGGGGTGGAGTCCTTTCCGAGCAGTACTTC. Its protein product is CSAVDRGGVLSEQYF.